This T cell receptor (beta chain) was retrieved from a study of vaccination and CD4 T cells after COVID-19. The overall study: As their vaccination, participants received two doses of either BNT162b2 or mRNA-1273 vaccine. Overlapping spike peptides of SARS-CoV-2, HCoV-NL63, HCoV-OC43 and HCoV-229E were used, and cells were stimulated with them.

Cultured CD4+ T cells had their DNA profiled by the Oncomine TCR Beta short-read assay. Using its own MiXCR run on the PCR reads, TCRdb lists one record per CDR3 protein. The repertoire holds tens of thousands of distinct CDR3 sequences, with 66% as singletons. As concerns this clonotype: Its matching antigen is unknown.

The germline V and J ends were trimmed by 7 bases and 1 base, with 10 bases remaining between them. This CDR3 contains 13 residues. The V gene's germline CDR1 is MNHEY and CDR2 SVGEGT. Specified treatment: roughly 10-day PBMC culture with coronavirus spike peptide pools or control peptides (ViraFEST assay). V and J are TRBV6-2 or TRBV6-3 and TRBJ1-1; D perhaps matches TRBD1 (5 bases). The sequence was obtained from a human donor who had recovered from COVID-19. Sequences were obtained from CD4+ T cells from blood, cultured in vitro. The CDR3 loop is CASNPGPNTEAFF. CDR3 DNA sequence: TGTGCCAGCAACCCGGGGCCGAACACTGAAGCTTTCTTT.